This is a list of T cell receptor beta chains from one sample in a study of beta chain features in type 1 diabetes. The table came from immunoSEQ multiplex PCR; TCRdb's copy has only in-frame clones and leaves some out. This sample yields hundreds of thousands of clones, of which about 15% are seen a single time; roughly 0.035% belongs to the top ten. Sequenced material: naive CD4+ T cells from blood. The origin of the receptors is a man aged 25 to 40 in good health. Both conserved end residues are part of each CDR3. A D gene is named only where the DNA matches it firmly. Clone size is given for some rows only: seen once, a few or many times, or a class if the clone is expanded.

V gene	clone size	J gene	D gene	CDR3 DNA	CDR3 protein
TRBV4-1	.	TRBJ2-1	TRBD2	TGCGCCAGCAGCACGAGGGGCGGGGGAGGCAATGAGCAGTTCTTC	CASSTRGGGGNEQFF
TRBV9	.	TRBJ1-6	.	TGTGCCAGCAGCGTAGATCCGGGTAGCTCCTATAATTCACCCCTCCACTTT	CASSVDPGSSYNSPLHF
TRBV7-2	.	TRBJ2-3	.	TGTGCCGGTAGCTATGGAGGAGATACGCAGTATTTT	CAGSYGGDTQYF
TRBV7-9	few	TRBJ1-6	.	TGTGCCAGCAGCTTAGAGACACAACCTTCACCCCTCCACTTT	CASSLETQPSPLHF
TRBV5-1	few	TRBJ2-3	.	TGCGCCAGCAGCTTCGAGGGTATTAGCACAGATACGCAGTATTTT	CASSFEGISTDTQYF
TRBV29-1	few	TRBJ1-1	.	TGCAGCGTTGTGAGGGGGGATACTGAAGCTTTCTTT	CSVVRGDTEAFF
TRBV5-1	.	TRBJ2-7	.	TGCGCCAGCTCCGGTTCCGCAGGGATCACCTACGAGCAGTACTTC	CASSGSAGITYEQYF
TRBV7-8	.	TRBJ2-2	.	TGTGCCAGCAGCGCGCTGGGACGTAACACCGGGGAGCTGTTTTTT	CASSALGRNTGELFF
TRBV10-2	.	TRBJ2-3	TRBD2	TGCGCCAGCACGACTAGCGGGGGGCACGATACGCAGTATTTT	CASTTSGGHDTQYF
TRBV5-1	few	TRBJ2-1	TRBD1	TGCGCCAGCATTCCCGGGACAGGGGCAGTTTCTGAGCAGTTCTTC	CASIPGTGAVSEQFF
TRBV11-1	.	TRBJ2-2	.	TGTGCCAGCAGTATGCCCCGAGCAGGGCGAAACACCGGGGAGCTGTTTTTT	CASSMPRAGRNTGELFF
TRBV29-1	few	TRBJ1-1	.	TGCAGCGTTGGGGGGACTGAAGCTTTCTTT	CSVGGTEAFF
TRBV5-6	.	TRBJ2-6	.	TGTGCCAGCCCGGTTACAGGGTCCTTCTCTGGGGCCAACGTCCTGACTTTC	CASPVTGSFSGANVLTF
TRBV28	few	TRBJ1-3	TRBD1	TGTGCCAGCAGTGCGACAGGGCGGAACACCATATATTTT	CASSATGRNTIYF
TRBV15	.	TRBJ2-1	TRBD2	TGTGCCACCAGCAGAAACGTAGCGGGAGGGAACAATGAGCAGTTCTTC	CATSRNVAGGNNEQFF
TRBV5-1	.	TRBJ1-5	.	TGCGCCAGCAGCTTGGGACGGGGTACTCAGCCCCAGCATTTT	CASSLGRGTQPQHF
TRBV9	.	TRBJ2-1	.	TGTGCCAGCAGCGCCCGGGCAATTTTGGGCAATGAGCAGTTCTTC	CASSARAILGNEQFF
TRBV2	few	TRBJ1-1	TRBD1	TGTGCCAGCAGAAGACAGGGACAGGGGACTGAAGCTTTCTTT	CASRRQGQGTEAFF
TRBV7-2	few	TRBJ2-5	.	TGTGCCAGCAGCTTTGGTAGTGAGACCCAGTACTTC	CASSFGSETQYF
TRBV29-1	.	TRBJ2-3	TRBD2	TGCAGCGTGGCAGGACTAGCGGGAGTGACGGATACGCAGTATTTT	CSVAGLAGVTDTQYF
TRBV5-1	once	TRBJ2-5	TRBD1	TGCGCCAGCAGCTTGGGGACTGGGACAGGGGTTCGAGAGACCCAGTACTTC	CASSLGTGTGVRETQYF
TRBV6-6	few	TRBJ2-3	.	TGTGCCAGCAGATATCTAGCTTCCCAGGGGGATACGCAGTATTTT	CASRYLASQGDTQYF
TRBV7-9	.	TRBJ2-1	.	TGTGCCAGCAGCTTACGGGACTCGACGTTCTTC	CASSLRDSTFF
TRBV7-2	.	TRBJ2-2	TRBD2	TGTGCCAGCAGGAGGGAGGGCCTCCGGGAGCTGTTTTTT	CASRREGLRELFF
TRBV7-6	few	TRBJ2-5	TRBD2	TGTGCCAGCAGCTTTTCTAGCGGGAGGGACCAAGAGACCCAGTACTTC	CASSFSSGRDQETQYF